This TCR beta chain was retrieved from a study of blood T cell repertoires in COVID-19. The overall study: Samples representing acute and convalescent COVID-19 were sourced from the United States, Italy and Spain.

Per the study methods: For nucleated cells, counts were estimated from reference gene primer amplification. Clones were sequenced by immunoSEQ multiplex PCR, and TCRdb holds only the in-frame ones, with some missing. V, J and clone size are those of that table, while D and trimming were read from the DNA. The table lists about 150,000 clones, about 88% of them singletons. CDR1 and CDR2 from the germline V gene are SGHVS and FQNEAQ. Trimming removed 5 bases from V and 6 bases from J; junction bases left unmatched: 11. The CDR3 spans 17 residues. The chain employs TRBV7-8 and TRBJ1-5; 12 bases are shared with TRBD1. The sequence was obtained from a woman in her sixties or seventies with acute or convalescent COVID-19. The source material was peripheral blood. The CDR3 region has the DNA TGTGCCAGCAGCGATCAACCGGGACAGGGGGCGGGTCAGCCCCAGCATTTT. This gives the protein CASSDQPGQGAGQPQHF.